The table lists the clone carrying this T cell receptor (beta chain) with a count of one. Its antigen is unidentified. The V gene's germline CDR1 is SEHNR and CDR2 FQNEAQ (reference sequence). The CDR3 length is 18 residues. V was pared by 5 bases and J by 0 bases, with 7 bases of the junction left unmatched. This record comes from a study of PD-1 blockade in classical Hodgkin lymphoma. Across the whole study: Intravenous nivolumab at 3 mg/kg was given to patients every 2 weeks.

Time point defined: cycle 4 day 1 (C4D1), after around six weeks of nivolumab. Every patient had relapsed following autologous stem cell transplantation, and cohorts differed in brentuximab vedotin exposure. Points from the study as a whole: Newly diagnosed patients reportedly had lower baseline TCR diversity than healthy donors. Those patients who began receiving nivolumab less than 1 year after ASCT had lower diversity, and they were excluded.

Only in-frame clones appear in the TCRdb table, and some are missing; sequencing was by immunoSEQ multiplex PCR. The data contain tens of thousands of clones, more than 90% of them singletons. This specimen was peripheral blood mononuclear cells (PBMCs), taken before the fourth cycle of nivolumab. This chain links TRBV7-9 with TRBJ2-6, with 10 bases identical to TRBD2. The source of this sequence is a human donor with classical Hodgkin lymphoma. The CDR3 spells CASSPGTSAISGANVLTF. CDR3 DNA: TGTGCCAGCAGCCCAGGGACTAGCGCTATCTCTGGGGCCAACGTCCTGACTTTC.